These 25 T cell receptor beta chains originate from one sample sequenced in a study of CD8 T cells in ankylosing spondylitis. Findings and caveats of the study: What appeared characteristic of ankylosing spondylitis blood was a TCR beta motif of several highly homologous variants.

The antigens of these receptors remain unknown. TCRdb redid the calling of the 5' RACE reads with MiXCR, one entry per CDR3 protein. The sample carries about 510,000 distinct CDR3 sequences, about 5.4% recorded once. Sequencing was carried out using blood, either unsorted or a sorted T cell fraction (not recorded which). These receptors came from a male donor with ankylosing spondylitis.

This clonotype has at least ten counts. J is TRBJ1-1 and V is TRBV5-5; D possibly corresponds to TRBD1 (5 bases). CDR3 length: 13 amino acids. The germline V gene has CDR1 SGHKS and CDR2 YYEKEE (reference sequence). V was shortened by 4 bases and J by 7 bases, with 14 bases between the two germline ends. This CDR3 reads CASSATVGVEAFF. The CDR3 DNA follows: TGTGCCAGCAGCGCGACAGTAGGGGTTGAAGCTTTCTTT. The entire variable domain, with the rest obtained from reference TRBV5-5 and TRBJ1-1, is as follows: DAGVTQSPTHLIKTRGQQVTLRCSPISGHKSVSWYQQVLGQGPQFIFQYYEKEERGRGNFPDRFSARQFPNYSSELNVNALLLGDSALYLCASSATVGVEAFFGQGTRLTVV.

Turning to this clonotype: A much larger clone is a single base away; this may be a read error. This chain joins TRBV6-1 and TRBJ2-1; TRBD2 might be the D (5 bases). The CDR3 runs 14 residues. Germline CDR1 reads MNHNS; CDR2 reads SASEGT. V was trimmed by 5 bases and J by 4 bases, leaving 12 bases between them. The CDR3 reads CASSPDCGYNEQFF. CDR3 nucleotides: TGTGCCAGCAGTCCGGACTGTGGATACAATGAGCAGTTCTTC.

V gene TRBV24-1 combines with J gene TRBJ2-1, with TRBD1 as a possible D gene (5 bases). From germline, CDR1 is KGHDR and CDR2 SFDVKD. The CDR3 is 14 amino acids. V was clipped by 6 bases and J by 9 bases, with 17 bases between them. DNA of the CDR3: TGTGCCACCAGTCAGTCCAGGGATACTTTTGAGCAGTTCTTC. This encodes CATSQSRDTFEQFF.

This clonotype was picked up many times. The J gene is TRBJ2-5, the V gene TRBV24-1, with TRBD1 matching over 8 bases. Germline V gene lookup returns CDR1 KGHDR and CDR2 SFDVKD. Losses at the gene ends were 3 bases for V and 5 bases for J; bases not matched to a gene: 4. The CDR3 is 14 amino acids. This chain's CDR3 is CATSDPGGRETQYF. CDR3 sequence (DNA): TGTGCCACCAGTGATCCAGGGGGCCGGGAGACCCAGTACTTC.

This clonotype was seen at least ten times. The chain employs TRBV29-1 and TRBJ2-5; D remains unclear. Germline values: CDR1 SQVTM, CDR2 ANQGSEA. The V and J ends lost 6 bases and 3 bases respectively, with 14 bases between them. The CDR3 is made up of 13 amino acids. In DNA, the CDR3 is TGCAGCGTAGAGCCTGGGCCAGAAGAGACCCAGTACTTC. It specifies CSVEPGPEETQYF. Combining the CDR3 with reference TRBV29-1 and TRBJ2-5 gives the whole variable domain SAVISQKPSRDICQRGTSLTIQCQVDSQVTMMFWYRQQPGQSLTLIATANQGSEATYESGFVIDKFPISRPNLTFSTLTVSNMSPEDSSIYLCSVEPGPEETQYFGPGTRLLVL.

This clonotype was recorded many times. The V and J genes are TRBV5-1 and TRBJ2-7; 8 bases match TRBD1. J gave up 5 bases and V 0 bases, and 7 bases lay outside the gene matches. Germline loops: CDR1 SGHRS, CDR2 YFSETQ. This CDR3 has 15 residues. The CDR3 spells CASSLASGGIDEQYF. The DNA of the CDR3 is TGCGCCAGCAGCTTGGCATCAGGGGGCATCGACGAGCAGTACTTC.

This clonotype was seen at least ten times. The chain uses TRBV12-3 or TRBV12-4 and TRBJ2-6, with D perhaps assigned TRBD1 or TRBD2 (5 bases each). The length of the CDR3 is 12 residues. Trimming pared 6 bases from V and 11 bases from J, leaving 11 bases between. The CDR3 protein is CASSATGHVLTF. DNA of the CDR3: TGTGCCAGCAGCGCTACGGGGCACGTCCTGACTTTC.

This clonotype has at least ten counts. The rearrangement uses TRBV5-1 and TRBJ2-1; D possibly corresponds to TRBD2 (6 bases). The CDR3 has 14 residues. Germline V gene data show CDR1 as SGHRS and CDR2 as YFSETQ. V lost 3 bases and J 6 bases, leaving 13 bases between the germline ends. As DNA, the CDR3 is TGCGCCAGCAGCTCGCAGGGAGCGGGCAATGAGCAGTTCTTC. It yields the protein CASSSQGAGNEQFF.

At least ten counts were recorded for this clonotype. The J gene is TRBJ1-1, the V gene TRBV9; D unresolved. The CDR3 covers 13 residues. Germline values: CDR1 SGDLS, CDR2 YYNGEE. With 4 bases removed from V and 1 base from J, the gap between germline ends came to 8 bases. Written as DNA, the CDR3 is TGTGCCAGCAGCCCGGCTCCGAACACTGAAGCTTTCTTT. This sequence encodes CASSPAPNTEAFF.

This clonotype was detected many times. The rearrangement uses TRBV7-3 and TRBJ1-1; D is undetermined. This CDR3 is 14 amino acids long. Germline loops: CDR1 SGHTA, CDR2 FQGTGA. The V gene lost 2 bases and the J gene lost 4 bases, with 11 bases spanning the gap. CDR3 nucleotides: TGTGCCAGCAGCTTAGGAACTTCCGGCACTGAAGCTTTCTTT. This codes for CASSLGTSGTEAFF.

This clonotype has ten or more counts. This chain links TRBV28 with TRBJ1-2; TRBD1 matches at 7 bases. The CDR3 has 17 amino acids. Germline values: CDR1 MDHEN, CDR2 SYDVKM. The V segment lost 0 bases and the J segment 5 bases; nucleotides outside the gene matches: 12. CDR3 DNA: TGTGCCAGCAGTTTATGGGGGGGGACAGTTAGCGAATATGGCTACACCTTC. This codes for CASSLWGGTVSEYGYTF.

This clonotype was counted ten times or more. This rearrangement joins TRBV29-1 to TRBJ2-1; D is perhaps TRBD1 (6 bases). Germline lookup yields CDR1 SQVTM and CDR2 ANQGSEA. V gave up 6 bases and J gave up 2 bases, with 14 bases separating them. The length of the CDR3 is 14 residues. The DNA for the CDR3 is TGCAGCGTCCCCGGACAGCGAACCTACAATGAGCAGTTCTTC. Encoded protein: CSVPGQRTYNEQFF.

This clonotype was recorded at least ten times. J is TRBJ2-2 and V is TRBV29-1, with 11 bases matching TRBD2. CDR1 is SQVTM, CDR2 ANQGSEA, per germline. This CDR3 is built from 13 residues. J gave up 4 bases and V 6 bases, and 1 base lay outside the gene matches. For the CDR3, the DNA is TGCAGCGTGGGACTAGCGGCCACCGGGGAGCTGTTTTTT. It is translated as CSVGLAATGELFF.

In this sample, this clonotype turned up many times. The chain recombines TRBV24-1 with TRBJ2-3, with a possible D match to TRBD1 (5 bases). The length of the CDR3 is 17 residues. Germline V lookup: CDR1 KGHDR, CDR2 SFDVKD. V lost 3 bases to trimming and J lost 0 bases, with 15 bases between them. The CDR3 DNA reads as TGTGCCACCAGTGATCCCCGACAGAACCCTAGCACAGATACGCAGTATTTT. Protein product: CATSDPRQNPSTDTQYF.

The rearrangement uses TRBV7-9 and TRBJ1-2, with TRBD1 matching 8 bases. The V and J ends lost 8 bases and 8 bases, in that order; junction bases with no gene match: 10. This CDR3 region has 13 residues. Germline loops: CDR1 SEHNR, CDR2 FQNEAQ (reference sequence). The CDR3 is CASDRTGREGYTF. CDR3 nucleotides: TGTGCCAGCGACCGGACAGGGCGAGAGGGCTACACCTTC.

In its sample, this clonotype was seen many times. This chain joins TRBV4-3 and TRBJ2-2; D is unclear. With 5 bases removed from V and 5 bases from J, the gap between germline ends came to 6 bases. The CDR3 extends over 12 amino acids. The V gene's germline CDR1 is LGHNA and CDR2 YSLEER. The CDR3 loop is CASSSSTGELFF. The CDR3 coding sequence is TGCGCCAGCAGCTCTTCTACCGGGGAGCTGTTTTTT.

The chain uses TRBV20-1 and TRBJ2-7; D remains ambiguous. The CDR3 covers 12 residues. The germline gives CDR1 DFQATT, CDR2 SNEGSKA (reference sequence). CDR3 in DNA: TGCCTCCCATCAGATCCAGCCTACGAGCAGTACTTC. Translated, it gives CLPSDPAYEQYF.

This clonotype has ten or more counts. V gene TRBV5-1 combines with J gene TRBJ2-2; the match to TRBD2 covers 8 bases. The CDR3 contains 16 residues. The J segment lost 8 bases and the V segment lost 0 bases, leaving 9 bases of the junction unmatched. Germline V gene data show CDR1 as SGHRS and CDR2 as YFSETQ. This chain's CDR3 is CASSLEIGRAVGELFF. Here the CDR3 DNA reads TGCGCCAGCAGCTTGGAGATCGGGAGGGCCGTTGGGGAGCTGTTTTTT.

At least ten counts were recorded for this clonotype. This sequence joins TRBV6-5 and TRBJ2-2; the D is unclear. CDR1 is MNHEY, CDR2 SVGAGI, per germline. V was trimmed by 2 bases and J by 7 bases, leaving 5 bases between them. CDR3 length equals 12 residues. CDR3 bases: TGTGCCAGCAGTTACGGAGTCGGGGAGCTGTTTTTT. This codes for CASSYGVGELFF.

This clonotype was detected many times. This chain connects TRBV4-3 to TRBJ1-1; no clear D. The CDR3 sequence is 17 residues long. V lost 0 bases and J 2 bases, leaving 16 bases between the germline ends. Germline V gene data show CDR1 as LGHNA and CDR2 as YSLEER. This CDR3 reads CASSQDSRGLGNTEAFF. For the CDR3, the DNA is TGCGCCAGCAGCCAAGATAGCCGCGGGCTAGGAAACACTGAAGCTTTCTTT.

This clonotype was found many times. The chain joins TRBV4-2 to TRBJ2-5; either TRBD1 or TRBD2 may fit D (6 bases each). The germline gives CDR1 LGHNA, CDR2 YNFKEQ. Trimming took off 4 bases at V and 5 bases at J, with 14 bases between the two ends. The length of the CDR3 is 14 residues. CDR3 sequence: CASSPGGPSETQYF. Here the CDR3 DNA reads TGTGCCAGCAGCCCTGGGGGGCCCTCGGAGACCCAGTACTTC.

At least ten counts were recorded for this clonotype. The genes are TRBV7-8 and TRBJ2-7; no firm D call. The germline gives CDR1 SGHVS, CDR2 FQNEAQ. CDR3 length: 15 amino acids. The ends were cut back, 2 bases at V and 0 bases at J, with 11 bases in the middle. The CDR3 loop reads CASSLSGVSSYEQYF. The CDR3 DNA is TGTGCCAGCAGCTTATCGGGTGTCAGCTCCTACGAGCAGTACTTC. The variable domain in full, with the rest retrieved from reference TRBV7-8 and TRBJ2-7, is GAGVSQSPRYKVAKRGQDVALRCDPISGHVSLFWYQQALGQGPEFLTYFQNEAQLDKSGLPSDRFFAERPEGSVSTLKIQRTQQEDSAVYLCASSLSGVSSYEQYFGPGTRLTVT.

The table lists this clonotype with a few counts. The chain is built from TRBV6-5 and TRBJ2-5, with D maybe TRBD1 (7 bases). The germline V and J ends were trimmed by 5 bases and 7 bases, with 11 bases remaining between them. The CDR3 is 12 residues long. Germline V gene sequence: CDR1 MNHEY, CDR2 SVGAGI. The CDR3 DNA reads TGTGCCAGCAGTCGTCAGGGGGGGACCCAGTACTTC. Translating gives CASSRQGGTQYF.

In its sample, this clonotype was seen many times. This chain connects TRBV20-1 to TRBJ1-1, with D unresolved. This CDR3 contains 12 residues. V was cut by 4 bases and J by 5 bases, with 11 bases left in between. Germline V gives CDR1 DFQATT, CDR2 SNEGSKA (reference sequence). The CDR3 loop is CSANSPGTEAFF. CDR3 DNA sequence: TGCAGTGCTAACTCACCGGGGACTGAAGCTTTCTTT.

At least ten counts were recorded for this clonotype. The rearrangement uses TRBV20-1 and TRBJ2-7; 10 bases match TRBD2. The V segment lost 7 bases and the J segment 4 bases; nucleotides outside the gene matches: 7. CDR3 length equals 13 residues. The germline CDR1 and CDR2 sequences are DFQATT and SNEGSKA (reference sequence). CDR3 coding DNA: TGCAGTGTCTCTAGCGGGAGTTTGTACGAGCAGTACTTC. As protein: CSVSSGSLYEQYF.